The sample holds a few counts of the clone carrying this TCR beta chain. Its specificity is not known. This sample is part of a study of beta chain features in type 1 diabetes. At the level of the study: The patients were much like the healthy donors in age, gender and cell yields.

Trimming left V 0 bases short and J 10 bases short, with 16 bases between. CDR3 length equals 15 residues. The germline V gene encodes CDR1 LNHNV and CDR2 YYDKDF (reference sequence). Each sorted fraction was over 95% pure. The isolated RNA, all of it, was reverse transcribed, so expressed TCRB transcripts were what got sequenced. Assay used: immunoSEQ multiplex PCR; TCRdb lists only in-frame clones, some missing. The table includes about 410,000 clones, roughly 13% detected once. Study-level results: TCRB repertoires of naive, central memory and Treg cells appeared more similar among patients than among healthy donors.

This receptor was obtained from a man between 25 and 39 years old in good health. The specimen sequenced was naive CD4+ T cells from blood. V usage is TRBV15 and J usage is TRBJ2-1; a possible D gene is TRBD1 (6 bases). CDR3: CATSRDLSGAGEQFF. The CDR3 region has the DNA TGTGCCACCAGCAGAGATCTATCAGGGGCCGGGGAGCAGTTCTTC. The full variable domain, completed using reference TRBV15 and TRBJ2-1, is DAMVIQNPRYQVTQFGKPVTLSCSQTLNHNVMYWYQQKSSQAPKLLFHYYDKDFNNEADTPDNFQSRRPNTSFCFLDIRSPGLGDTAMYLCATSRDLSGAGEQFFGPGTRLTVL.